The 29 T cell receptor beta chains given below trace back to one sample, sequenced in a study of cytomegalovirus exposure and HLA in healthy donors. TCRdb's table, derived via immunoSEQ multiplex PCR, lists solely in-frame clones and lacks some. The data contain 260,000 or so clones, about 90% of them seen just once; the ten biggest clones take up approximately 3.1%. The sequencing sample was made of PBMCs. These receptor sequences come from a woman under 40 in good health and CMV-seronegative.

V gene TRBV4-1 combines with J gene TRBJ2-7; 7 bases fit TRBD1. CDR3 length: 15 residues. Germline assignment: CDR1 MGHRA and CDR2 YSYEKL. Trimming removed 9 bases from V and 2 bases from J; junction bases left unmatched: 13. For the CDR3, the DNA is TGCGCCAGGACTTACCGGGACAGCCTACCCTACGAGCAGTACTTC. This codes for CARTYRDSLPYEQYF.

The V and J genes are TRBV30 and TRBJ1-1, with 10 bases aligning to TRBD1. Trimming removed 8 bases from V and 4 bases from J; junction bases left unmatched: 4. Germline V lookup: CDR1 GTSNPN, CDR2 SVGIG (reference sequence). CDR3 size: 12 residues. The DNA for the CDR3 is TGTGCCAGACGGACAGGGGGCACTGAAGCTTTCTTT. Amino acids: CARRTGGTEAFF.

A single count supports this clone. The chain is built from TRBV4-3 and TRBJ2-2, with a possible D match to TRBD2 (6 bases). The CDR3 sequence is 15 residues long. Trimming stripped 1 base from V and 6 bases from J, with 12 bases between. Per germline, CDR1 LGHNA and CDR2 YSLEER. CDR3 residues: CASSQASTGAGELFF. The CDR3 DNA sequence: TGCGCCAGCAGCCAAGCCAGCACGGGGGCCGGGGAGCTGTTTTTT.

V gene TRBV4-2 combines with J gene TRBJ2-2; 10 positions match TRBD2. The CDR3 loop spans 16 amino acids. The V segment lost 0 bases and the J segment 6 bases; nucleotides outside the gene matches: 4. CDR1 is LGHNA and CDR2 is YNFKEQ in the germline V gene. In nucleotides, the CDR3 is TGTGCCAGCAGCCAAGATGTCCTAGCGGGAGCCGGGGAGCTGTTTTTT. This sequence encodes CASSQDVLAGAGELFF.

This chain links TRBV2 with TRBJ2-1; 10 positions agree with TRBD2. Germline trimming cut 4 bases from V and 1 base from J; bases unmatched to any gene: 4. The CDR3 covers 16 residues. Germline CDR1 and CDR2: SNHLY and FYNNEI. The CDR3 nucleotides are TGTGCCAGCAGTGGAACTAGCGGGGCATCCTACAATGAGCAGTTCTTC. Protein sequence: CASSGTSGASYNEQFF.

This clone was detected once. The chain uses TRBV7-8 and TRBJ1-5; D perhaps matches TRBD1 (5 bases). V was pared by 2 bases and J by 3 bases, with 14 bases between. Germline-derived CDR1 and CDR2 are SGHVS and FQNEAQ. This CDR3 has 16 residues. The CDR3 is CASSLSPGRVNQPQHF. The DNA of the CDR3 is TGTGCCAGCAGCTTATCACCAGGCAGGGTCAATCAGCCCCAGCATTTT.

The V and J genes are TRBV7-9 and TRBJ2-3; 7 bases are a match to TRBD1. Germline values: CDR1 SEHNR, CDR2 FQNEAQ (reference sequence). V lost 5 bases and J lost 6; bases outside the gene matches: 11. This CDR3 region has 15 residues. The CDR3 DNA is TGTGCCAGCAGCCCGACAGGGTTATTGCATGATACGCAGTATTTT. It is translated as CASSPTGLLHDTQYF.

This chain links TRBV7-9 with TRBJ2-1, with 9 bases lining up with TRBD2. With 5 bases clipped from V and 6 bases from J, the junction kept 8 bases outside the gene matches. The CDR3 consists of 15 residues. CDR1 and CDR2 from the germline V gene are SEHNR and FQNEAQ (reference sequence). The CDR3 protein is CASSQTSGGANEQFF. The CDR3 DNA reads as TGTGCCAGCAGCCAGACTAGCGGAGGGGCCAATGAGCAGTTCTTC.

The chain combines TRBV28 with TRBJ1-5, with D unclear. Trimming left V 6 bases short and J 1 base short, with 16 bases between. The CDR3 extends over 16 amino acids. Germline loops: CDR1 MDHEN, CDR2 SYDVKM. CDR3 residues: CASSPVGVLSNQPQHF. In DNA form, the CDR3 reads TGTGCCAGCAGCCCGGTCGGGGTCCTGAGCAATCAGCCCCAGCATTTT.

The chain uses TRBV7-9 and TRBJ2-1; D is unclear. The length of the CDR3 is 15 residues. Germline CDR1 reads SEHNR; CDR2 reads FQNEAQ (reference sequence). V was trimmed by 4 bases and J by 7 bases, leaving 17 bases between them. The CDR3, as DNA: TGTGCCAGCAGCTCACGCACGCCGGTGTTAAATGAGCAGTTCTTC. As protein: CASSSRTPVLNEQFF.

The V and J genes are TRBV7-2 and TRBJ1-5; no definite D call. Trimming left V 0 bases short and J 0 bases short, with 9 bases between. The CDR3 has 16 amino acids. The germline V gene has CDR1 SGHTA and CDR2 FQGNSA. CDR3 coding DNA: TGTGCCAGCAGCTTAGCAGCGGGTTATAGCAATCAGCCCCAGCATTTT. This translates into CASSLAAGYSNQPQHF.

This clone was seen once. The gene calls are TRBV27 and TRBJ2-3; no definite D call. Per germline, CDR1 MNHEY and CDR2 SMNVEV (reference sequence). This CDR3 comprises 12 residues. V lost 5 bases, J lost 2 bases, and 5 bases lay in between. CDR3: CASSDPTDTQYF. CDR3 coding DNA: TGTGCCAGCAGTGACCCCACAGATACGCAGTATTTT.

The genes are TRBV4-3 and TRBJ1-1, with D unclear. Between the trimmed V and J ends, which lost 3 bases and 1 base, there was a span of 9 bases. The CDR3 contains 14 residues. The V gene's germline CDR1 is LGHNA and CDR2 YSLEER. The CDR3 DNA reads as TGCGCCAGCAGCCAGTCGGGTGAGAACACTGAAGCTTTCTTT. Its protein product is CASSQSGENTEAFF.

The chain couples TRBV2 to TRBJ2-5; 7 bases match TRBD1. The trim removed 7 bases at V and 4 bases at J, leaving 12 bases unmatched. From germline, CDR1 is SNHLY and CDR2 FYNNEI. The CDR3 spans 15 residues. The CDR3 coding sequence is TGTGCCAGCACCCCCACTACAGGGGTGCGAGAGACCCAGTACTTC. Protein product: CASTPTTGVRETQYF.

The rearrangement joins TRBV4-3 to TRBJ1-1; 9 nucleotides align to TRBD1. There are 17 residues in the CDR3. Germline CDR1 is LGHNA and CDR2 is YSLEER. Trimming removed 0 bases from V and 5 bases from J; junction bases left unmatched: 10. The CDR3 loop is CASSQDHNRGHGTEAFF. CDR3 sequence (DNA): TGCGCCAGCAGCCAAGATCATAACAGGGGGCATGGTACTGAAGCTTTCTTT.

This sequence joins TRBV12-5 and TRBJ1-4, with D maybe TRBD1 (5 bases). The V end lost 3 bases, the J end lost 8 bases, and 16 bases lay between the germline ends. The CDR3 runs 15 residues. Looked up from germline, CDR1 is LGHNT and CDR2 is FRNRAP. The CDR3 region has the DNA TGTGCTAGTGGTTTCTCCGGGACGGCGGGCGAAAAACTGTTTTTT. Protein sequence: CASGFSGTAGEKLFF. The full variable domain, completed using reference TRBV12-5 and TRBJ1-4, is DARVTQTPRHKVTEMGQEVTMRCQPILGHNTVFWYRQTMMQGLELLAYFRNRAPLDDSGMPKDRFSAEMPDATLATLKIQPSEPRDSAVYFCASGFSGTAGEKLFFGSGTQLSVL.

This chain links TRBV25-1 with TRBJ2-1, with TRBD1 matching 12 bases. Per the germline V gene, CDR1 is MGHDK and CDR2 is SYGVNS. The CDR3 contains 16 residues. The V segment lost 9 bases and the J segment 9 bases; nucleotides outside the gene matches: 15. The DNA of the CDR3 is TGTGCCAGTCAGCTCGCGGGACAGGGGGCGATGGGTGAGCAGTTCTTC. Translation gives CASQLAGQGAMGEQFF.

Concerning this clone itself: At the DNA level, this CDR3 is encoded by other sequences in the same sample as well. The chain has TRBV11-3 and TRBJ2-5, with 8 bases matching TRBD2. Germline V CDR1 and CDR2: SGHNT, YENEEA. The CDR3 has 16 amino acids. V trimming: 1 base; J trimming: 2 bases; junction bases outside the gene matches: 6. CDR3 amino acids: CASSLGSGSGQETQYF. CDR3 sequence (DNA): TGTGCCAGCAGCTTAGGGAGCGGGAGCGGGCAAGAGACCCAGTACTTC.

The rearrangement joins TRBV9 to TRBJ1-5; D remains unclear. Trimming shortened V by 4 bases and J by 2 bases, and 13 bases separated the two germline ends. CDR1 is SGDLS and CDR2 is YYNGEE in the germline V gene. This CDR3 has 15 residues. The chain's CDR3 is CASSPSAAGNQPQHF. As DNA, the CDR3 is TGTGCCAGCAGCCCTTCTGCAGCCGGCAATCAGCCCCAGCATTTT.

Written as DNA, the CDR3 is TGTGCCAGCAGTTTTTCGCCTTGGACAGGCCCTGGCTCTGGGGCCAACGTCCTGACTTTC. Its translation is CASSFSPWTGPGSGANVLTF. The chain carries TRBV6-4 and TRBJ2-6, with TRBD1 identical over 7 bases. From germline, CDR1 is MRHNA and CDR2 SNTAGT. J lost 0 bases, V lost 5 bases, and 16 bases had no gene match. This CDR3 is built from 20 residues.

The V and J genes are TRBV19 and TRBJ2-2; a possible D gene is TRBD1 (6 bases). V was pared by 10 bases and J by 6 bases, with 12 bases between. CDR1 is LNHDA, CDR2 SQIVND, per germline (reference sequence). The CDR3 covers 12 residues. The CDR3 DNA follows: TGTGCCACTCGGGACATTCCCGGGGAGCTGTTTTTT. Amino acid sequence: CATRDIPGELFF.

This chain links TRBV28 with TRBJ2-2; D is perhaps TRBD2 (5 bases). This CDR3 comprises 15 residues. CDR1 is MDHEN, CDR2 SYDVKM, per germline. Between the trimmed V and J ends, which lost 5 bases and 2 bases, there was a span of 12 bases. In nucleotides, the CDR3 is TGTGCCAGCAGTAAGAGGGCGGGTAACACCGGGGAGCTGTTTTTT. Its translation is CASSKRAGNTGELFF.

This chain joins TRBV27 and TRBJ2-1; D remains ambiguous. V was shortened by 3 bases and J by 10 bases, with 10 bases between the two germline ends. This CDR3 region has 12 residues. The V gene's germline CDR1 is MNHEY and CDR2 SMNVEV (reference sequence). The CDR3 spells CASSFGVGEQFF. The DNA for the CDR3 is TGTGCCAGCAGTTTTGGGGTAGGCGAGCAGTTCTTC.

V gene TRBV4-3 combines with J gene TRBJ2-4; D gene unclear. The V gene's germline CDR1 is LGHNA and CDR2 YSLEER. The CDR3 totals 17 residues. V was clipped by 0 bases and J by 1 base, with 13 bases between them. The CDR3 DNA reads TGCGCCAGCAGCCAAGATGAACCCAGACTCGCCAAAAACATTCAGTACTTC. It is translated as CASSQDEPRLAKNIQYF.

The chain recombines TRBV9 with TRBJ2-5; D may match TRBD1 or TRBD2 (5 bases each). Germline lookup yields CDR1 SGDLS and CDR2 YYNGEE. V was cut by 3 bases and J by 1 base, with 13 bases left in between. The CDR3 has 15 amino acids. This chain's CDR3 is CASSDYRDGQETQYF. DNA for the CDR3: TGTGCCAGCAGCGATTACCGGGACGGCCAAGAGACCCAGTACTTC.

V and J are TRBV30 and TRBJ2-1, with 10 bases that match TRBD2. There are 13 residues in the CDR3. J lost 10 bases, V lost 3 bases, and 6 bases had no gene match. Germline CDR1 reads GTSNPN; CDR2 reads SVGIG (reference sequence). CDR3 bases: TGTGCCTGGAGGCTAGCGGGAGTGGTGGAGCAGTTCTTC. It yields the protein CAWRLAGVVEQFF.

DNA of the CDR3: TGTGCCAGCAGCGCGGGACTAGCGAGACGTAGCTCCTACAATGAGCAGTTCTTC. Translating it yields CASSAGLARRSSYNEQFF. The V gene is TRBV14, the J gene TRBJ2-1, with 10 positions matching TRBD2. The CDR3 runs to 18 residues. Germline-derived CDR1 and CDR2 are SGHDN and FVKESK. The V and J ends lost 5 bases and 0 bases, in that order; junction bases with no gene match: 10.

The V gene is TRBV7-2, the J gene TRBJ2-2; D ambiguous. The length of the CDR3 is 14 residues. Germline-derived CDR1 and CDR2 are SGHTA and FQGNSA. V lost 3 bases and J 6 bases, leaving 11 bases between the germline ends. The CDR3 coding sequence is TGTGCCAGCAGCTTTTATGGGTGGGCCGGGGAGCTGTTTTTT. Translated: CASSFYGWAGELFF.

The chain joins TRBV27 to TRBJ2-3; D is uncertain. Germline assignment: CDR1 MNHEY and CDR2 SMNVEV (reference sequence). Trimming shortened V by 5 bases and J by 1 base, and 16 bases separated the two germline ends. This CDR3 contains 16 residues. The CDR3 nucleotides read TGTGCCAGCAGTATCCATACTCCCAAAGGCACAGATACGCAGTATTTT. Translated: CASSIHTPKGTDTQYF.